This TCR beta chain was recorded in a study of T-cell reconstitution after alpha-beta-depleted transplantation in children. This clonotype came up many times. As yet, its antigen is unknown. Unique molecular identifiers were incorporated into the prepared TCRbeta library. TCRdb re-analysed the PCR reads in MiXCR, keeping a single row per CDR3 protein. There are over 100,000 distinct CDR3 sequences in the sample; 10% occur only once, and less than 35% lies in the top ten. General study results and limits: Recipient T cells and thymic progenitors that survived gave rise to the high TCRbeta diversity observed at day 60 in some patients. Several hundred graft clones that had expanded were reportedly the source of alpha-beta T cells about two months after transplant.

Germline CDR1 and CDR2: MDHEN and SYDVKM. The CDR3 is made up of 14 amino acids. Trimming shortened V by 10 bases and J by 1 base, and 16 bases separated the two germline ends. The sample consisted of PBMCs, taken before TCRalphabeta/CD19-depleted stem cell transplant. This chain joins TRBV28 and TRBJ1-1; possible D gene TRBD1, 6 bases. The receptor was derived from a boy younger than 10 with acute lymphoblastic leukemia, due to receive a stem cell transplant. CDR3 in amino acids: CATRDIWGNTEAFF. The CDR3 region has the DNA TGTGCCACCAGGGACATCTGGGGGAACACTGAAGCTTTCTTT.